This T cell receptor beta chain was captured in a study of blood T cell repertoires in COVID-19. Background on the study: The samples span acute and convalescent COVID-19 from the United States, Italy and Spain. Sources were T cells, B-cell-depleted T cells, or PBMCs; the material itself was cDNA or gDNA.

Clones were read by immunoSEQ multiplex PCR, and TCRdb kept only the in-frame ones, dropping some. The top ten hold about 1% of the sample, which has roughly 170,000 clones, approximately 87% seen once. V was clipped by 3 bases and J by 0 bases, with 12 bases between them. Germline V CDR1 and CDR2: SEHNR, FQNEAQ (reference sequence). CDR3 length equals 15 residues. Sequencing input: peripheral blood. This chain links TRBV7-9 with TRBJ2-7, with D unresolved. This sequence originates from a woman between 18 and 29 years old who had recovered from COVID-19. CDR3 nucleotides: TGTGCCAGCAGCTTCGAGTTAACTTCCTCCTACGAGCAGTACTTC. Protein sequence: CASSFELTSSYEQYF.